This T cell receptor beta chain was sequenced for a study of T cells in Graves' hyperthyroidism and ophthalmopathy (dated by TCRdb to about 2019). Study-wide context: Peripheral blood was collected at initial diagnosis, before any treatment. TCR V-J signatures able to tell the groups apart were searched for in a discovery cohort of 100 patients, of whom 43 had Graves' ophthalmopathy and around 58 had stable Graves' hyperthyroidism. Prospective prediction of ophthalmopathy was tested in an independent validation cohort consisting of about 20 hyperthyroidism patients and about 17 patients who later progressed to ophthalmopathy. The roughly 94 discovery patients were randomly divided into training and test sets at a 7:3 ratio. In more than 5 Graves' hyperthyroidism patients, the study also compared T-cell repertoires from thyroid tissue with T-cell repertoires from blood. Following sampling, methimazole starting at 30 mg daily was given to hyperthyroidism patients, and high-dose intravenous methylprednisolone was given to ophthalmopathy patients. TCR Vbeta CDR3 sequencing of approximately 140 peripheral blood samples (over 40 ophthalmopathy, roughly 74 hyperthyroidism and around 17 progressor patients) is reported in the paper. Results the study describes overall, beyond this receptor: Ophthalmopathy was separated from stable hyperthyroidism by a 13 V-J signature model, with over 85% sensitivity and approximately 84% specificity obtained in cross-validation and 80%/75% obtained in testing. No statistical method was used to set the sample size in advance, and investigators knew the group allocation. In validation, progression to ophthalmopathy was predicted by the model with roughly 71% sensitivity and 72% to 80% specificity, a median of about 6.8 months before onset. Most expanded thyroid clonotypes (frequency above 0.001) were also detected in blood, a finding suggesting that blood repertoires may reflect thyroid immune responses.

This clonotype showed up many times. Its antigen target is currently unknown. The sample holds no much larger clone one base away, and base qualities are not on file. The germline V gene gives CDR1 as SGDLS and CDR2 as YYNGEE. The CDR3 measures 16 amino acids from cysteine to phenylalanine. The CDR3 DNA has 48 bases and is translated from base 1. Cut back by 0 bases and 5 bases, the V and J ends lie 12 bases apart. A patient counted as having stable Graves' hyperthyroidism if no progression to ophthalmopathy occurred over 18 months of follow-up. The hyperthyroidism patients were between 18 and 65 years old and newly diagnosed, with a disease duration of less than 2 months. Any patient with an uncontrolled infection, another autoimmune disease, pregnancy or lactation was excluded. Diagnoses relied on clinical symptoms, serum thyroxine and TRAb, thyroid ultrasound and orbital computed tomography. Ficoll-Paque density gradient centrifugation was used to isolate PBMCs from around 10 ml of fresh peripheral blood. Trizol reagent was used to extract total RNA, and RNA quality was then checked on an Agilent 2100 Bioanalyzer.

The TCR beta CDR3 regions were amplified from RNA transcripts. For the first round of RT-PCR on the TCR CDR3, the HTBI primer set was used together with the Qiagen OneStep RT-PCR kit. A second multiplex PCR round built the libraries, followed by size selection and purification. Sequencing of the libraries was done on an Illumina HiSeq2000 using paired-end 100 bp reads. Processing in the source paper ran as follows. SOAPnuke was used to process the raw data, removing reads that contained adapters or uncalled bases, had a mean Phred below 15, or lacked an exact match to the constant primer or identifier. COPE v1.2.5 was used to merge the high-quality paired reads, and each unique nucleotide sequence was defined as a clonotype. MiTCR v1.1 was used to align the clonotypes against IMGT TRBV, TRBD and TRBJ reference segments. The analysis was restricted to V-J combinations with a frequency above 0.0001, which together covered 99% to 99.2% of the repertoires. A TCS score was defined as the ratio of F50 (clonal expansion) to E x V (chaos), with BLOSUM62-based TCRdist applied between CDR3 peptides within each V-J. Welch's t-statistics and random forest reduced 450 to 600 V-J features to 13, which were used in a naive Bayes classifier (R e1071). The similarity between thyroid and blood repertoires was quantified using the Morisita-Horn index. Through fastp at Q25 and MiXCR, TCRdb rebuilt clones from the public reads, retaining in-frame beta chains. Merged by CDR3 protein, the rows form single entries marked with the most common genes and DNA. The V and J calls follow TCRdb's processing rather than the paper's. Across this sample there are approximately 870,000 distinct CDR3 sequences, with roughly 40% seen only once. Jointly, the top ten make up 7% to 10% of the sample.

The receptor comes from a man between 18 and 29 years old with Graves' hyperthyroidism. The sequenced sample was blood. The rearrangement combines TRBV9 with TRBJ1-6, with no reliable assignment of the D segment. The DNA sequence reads TGTGCCAGCAGCGTAGGGGCAGGACGCGATAATTCACCCCTCCACTTT. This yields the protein CASSVGAGRDNSPLHF.